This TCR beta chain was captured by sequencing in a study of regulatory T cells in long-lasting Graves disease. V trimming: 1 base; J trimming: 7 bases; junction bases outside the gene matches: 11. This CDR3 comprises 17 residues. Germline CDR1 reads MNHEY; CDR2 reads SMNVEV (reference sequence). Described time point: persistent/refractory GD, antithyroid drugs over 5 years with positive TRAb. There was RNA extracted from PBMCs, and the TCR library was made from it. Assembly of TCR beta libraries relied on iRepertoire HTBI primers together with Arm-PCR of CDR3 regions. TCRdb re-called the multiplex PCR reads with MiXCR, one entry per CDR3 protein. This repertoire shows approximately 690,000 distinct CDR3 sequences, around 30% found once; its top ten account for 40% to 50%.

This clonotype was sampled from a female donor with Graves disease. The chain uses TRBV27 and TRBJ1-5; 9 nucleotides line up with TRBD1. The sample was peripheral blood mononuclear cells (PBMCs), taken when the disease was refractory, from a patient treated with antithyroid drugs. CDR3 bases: TGTGCCAGCAGTTTATTAACGACAGGGGGTTTGGGCCAGCCCCAGCATTTT. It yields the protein CASSLLTTGGLGQPQHF.